Only a few counts were recorded for the clone carrying this T cell receptor (beta chain). Its antigen is not known. V dropped 3 bases and J dropped 0; count of bases not matched to a gene: 12. The V gene's germline CDR1 is LGHNA and CDR2 YNFKEQ. This CDR3 contains 18 residues. This specimen comes from a study of blood T cells in healthy people across ages. A J-beta primer mix and a sample-barcoded 5' primer were used in a second PCR of roughly 6 to 12 cycles. TCRdb reanalysed the 5' RACE reads using MiXCR and keeps one entry per CDR3 protein. Of over 750,000 distinct CDR3 sequences detected, just under 25% appear once; the ten largest clones hold 9.4%. Study-wide findings and caveats: Not knowing donor CMV status may have confounded expanded clonotype changes.

These data were also filed under a second study, of T cells of mothers and their children.

The sequencing sample was made of blood. V is TRBV4-2 and J is TRBJ2-7; 9 bases agree with TRBD2. The source is a boy aged 5-17 years in good health. The CDR3 region has the DNA TGTGCCAGCAGCCAGGGGCTCGAGCGGGGGGCCTTCTCCTACGAGCAGTACTTC. It translates to CASSQGLERGAFSYEQYF.